The T cell receptor (beta chain) under discussion was sequenced for a study of lymphopenia after photon versus proton radiotherapy (dated by TCRdb to between 2018 and 2020). About the investigation overall: Photon and proton radiation therapy were compared by the study for their immunological effects in patients with gastrointestinal tumors who developed high-grade lymphopenia. The 20 or so patients in the cohort had gastrointestinal tumors, were treated with either photon or proton therapy, and subsequently developed lymphopenia. The goal of the study was to describe how the two radiation modalities differ in their effects on the immune system. Study-wide findings and limitations: Relative stability during treatment was observed in proton-treated patients, whereas loss of naive T cells and TCR diversity and gain of effector/memory populations were observed in photon-treated patients. After the lymphocyte count nadir, oligoclonal expansion, especially of CD8+ Temra cells, was observed in photon-treated repertoires, and the drop in diversity was driven by this expansion. Across the cohort, among patients who died, a greater drop in TCR diversity after the nadir was inversely correlated with overall survival time. The survival association was examined only in patients who died, and the authors described better survival with proton therapy as a possibility, not as a demonstrated result.

Library creation used the immunoSEQ multiplex PCR assay. T cell repertoires were profiled by deep sequencing of rearranged TCR beta loci, alongside multiparametric flow cytometry. The source is immuneACCESS, and TCRdb retained only in-frame sequences with V and J called. Part of the clones is not carried over; for the studies checked, unresolved V genes explain less than half of this, and the remainder is unexplained. Here the sample has tens of thousands of clones; around 83% occur a single time. About 1.3% of the sample goes to the ten largest clones. Concerning this clone: The antigen this receptor binds is unknown. Base qualities are not at hand, and no much larger clone is one base apart.

For CDR1 and CDR2, the germline V gene lists SGHVS and FNYEAQ. Taken from cysteine to phenylalanine, the CDR3 has 15 residues. Solely the CDR3 DNA is kept, with 45 bases framed from the first base. Between the V and J ends, shortened by 1 base and 7 bases respectively, the junction contains 14 bases. The sequence came from a man aged 60 to 69 with pancreatic cancer. The chain employs TRBV7-6 and TRBJ2-1, with no D gene named confidently. The source was peripheral blood, collected from a patient treated with proton-based radiotherapy. The nucleotide sequence is given as TGTGCCAGCAGCTTAGAGATCGGGCTGACGAATGAGCAGTTCTTC. It codes for CASSLEIGLTNEQFF.